The 18 T cell receptor beta chains below were found in one sample sequenced in a study of CD8+ T cells in alopecia areata. The sample's treatment: oral pan-JAK inhibitor, 5-10 mg twice daily. Following RNA extraction, reverse transcription yielded cDNA that acted as the sequencing template. Sequenced by immunoSEQ multiplex PCR; TCRdb stores in-frame clones only, minus some. This sample has some 110,000 clones, with roughly 58% found just once. Material: CD8+ T cells sorted from blood, obtained at week 4, from a patient treated with tofacitinib. The receptors were sampled from a human donor with alopecia areata.

The rearrangement joins TRBV27 to TRBJ2-3; unclear D gene. The germline gives CDR1 MNHEY, CDR2 SMNVEV (reference sequence). There are 15 residues in the CDR3. Trimming removed 2 bases at V and 4 bases at J, with 13 bases between. CDR3 residues: CASSLARFLSDTQYF. The CDR3 nucleotides are TGTGCCAGCAGTTTAGCTAGATTTTTATCAGATACGCAGTATTTT.

This clone has more than one count but fewer than ten. The chain is built from TRBV28 and TRBJ2-3; no clear D. CDR1 is MDHEN and CDR2 is SYDVKM in the germline V gene. With 2 bases removed from V and 0 bases from J, the gap between germline ends came to 15 bases. This CDR3 contains 17 residues. The CDR3 sequence: CASSLLSAGSSTDTQYF. Here the CDR3 DNA reads TGTGCCAGCAGTTTACTCTCTGCAGGTAGCAGCACAGATACGCAGTATTTT.

This clone appeared a few times. The chain has TRBV28 and TRBJ2-7; TRBD1 matches at 9 bases. V trimming: 6 bases; J trimming: 3 bases; junction bases outside the gene matches: 9. CDR1 is MDHEN, CDR2 SYDVKM, per germline. This CDR3 region has 15 residues. The CDR3 DNA follows: TGTGCCAGCAGGTTTGGGGACAGGGAGTACTACGAGCAGTACTTC. Its translation is CASRFGDREYYEQYF. The entire variable domain, with the rest obtained from reference TRBV28 and TRBJ2-7, is as follows: DVKVTQSSRYLVKRTGEKVFLECVQDMDHENMFWYRQDPGLGLRLIYFSYDVKMKEKGDIPEGYSVSREKKERFSLILESASTNQTSMYLCASRFGDREYYEQYFGPGTRLTVT.

The CDR3 DNA is TGTGCCACCAGCAGAGAGGCCGGGTCCAACTATAATTCACCCCTCCACTTT. This encodes CATSREAGSNYNSPLHF. The J gene is TRBJ1-6, the V gene TRBV15; D not resolved. CDR1 and CDR2 (germline): LNHNV, YYDKDF (reference sequence). The CDR3 has 17 residues. Trimming cost V 0 bases and J 3 bases, with 12 bases left between them.

This clone was recorded only once. This same CDR3 is encoded by further DNA sequences in the sample. The chain has TRBV30 and TRBJ1-5; D is ambiguous. Trimming stripped 3 bases from V and 2 bases from J, with 8 bases between. The CDR3 spans 13 residues. Per the germline V gene, CDR1 is GTSNPN and CDR2 is SVGIG (reference sequence). The CDR3 loop reads CAWRGQGNQPQHF. DNA for the CDR3: TGTGCCTGGAGGGGTCAGGGCAATCAGCCCCAGCATTTT. The full variable domain, rest sourced from reference TRBV30 and TRBJ1-5, is SQTIHQWPATLVQPVGSPLSLECTVEGTSNPNLYWYRQAAGRGLQLLFYSVGIGQISSEVPQNLSASRPQDRQFILSSKKLLLSDSGFYLCAWRGQGNQPQHFGDGTRLSIL.

The chain links TRBV2 to TRBJ2-7; TRBD1 aligns across 9 bases. CDR1 is SNHLY, CDR2 FYNNEI, per germline. Germline trimming cut 6 bases from V and 5 bases from J; bases unmatched to any gene: 8. The CDR3 runs 14 residues. CDR3 coding DNA: TGTGCCAGCAGCGAACCGGGACAGGGAAACGAGCAGTACTTC. Translated: CASSEPGQGNEQYF.

V and J are TRBV5-6 and TRBJ2-3; TRBD2 might be the D (6 bases). Per germline, CDR1 SGHDT and CDR2 YYEEEE. Trimming pared 2 bases from V and 4 bases from J, leaving 11 bases between. The CDR3 loop spans 14 amino acids. The CDR3 spells CASSFPSGADTQYF. Written as DNA, the CDR3 is TGTGCCAGCAGCTTCCCCTCGGGGGCAGATACGCAGTATTTT.

The chain employs TRBV7-6 and TRBJ2-7; 9 bases match TRBD1. The CDR3 spans 15 residues. Germline V gives CDR1 SGHVS, CDR2 FNYEAQ. The V gene end was trimmed by 5 bases and the J gene end by 3 bases; junction bases not matched to a gene: 8. CDR3 residues: CASSQGQGSNYEQYF. The CDR3 coding sequence is TGTGCCAGCAGCCAAGGACAGGGGAGCAACTACGAGCAGTACTTC.

The sample holds a few counts of this clone. The chain joins TRBV29-1 to TRBJ2-2, with 8 bases lining up with TRBD2. The CDR3 covers 14 residues. V lost 6 bases to trimming and J lost 6 bases; unmatched junction nucleotides: 9. Germline lookup yields CDR1 SQVTM and CDR2 ANQGSEA. The CDR3 DNA follows: TGCAGCGTCCCGGGACTAGTCGGCTCCGGGGAGCTGTTTTTT. Translated, it gives CSVPGLVGSGELFF.

This chain connects TRBV9 to TRBJ2-7; D is tentatively TRBD1 or TRBD2 (5 bases each). Trimming pared 3 bases from V and 3 bases from J, leaving 22 bases between. The germline V gene has CDR1 SGDLS and CDR2 YYNGEE. The CDR3 contains 17 residues. In nucleotides, the CDR3 is TGTGCCAGCAGCGAGAGGGTAATGGTAGGACAAGGCTACGAGCAGTACTTC. Encoded protein: CASSERVMVGQGYEQYF.

The genes are TRBV29-1 and TRBJ1-4; D unresolved. Per germline, CDR1 SQVTM and CDR2 ANQGSEA. The CDR3 has 13 amino acids. Trimming removed 4 bases at V and 2 bases at J, with 8 bases between. The CDR3 protein is CSVGGQTNEKLFF. The CDR3 DNA reads as TGCAGCGTTGGAGGGCAGACTAATGAAAAACTGTTTTTT.

This clone was counted a few times. This chain connects TRBV5-4 to TRBJ2-3, with 7 bases fitting TRBD2. Trimming at V came to 5 bases and at J to 2 bases, leaving 2 bases not matched to a gene. In germline, CDR1 is SGHNT, CDR2 YYREEE (reference sequence). The CDR3 is 13 residues long. The CDR3 reads CASRREPTDTQYF. The CDR3, as DNA: TGTGCCAGCAGGCGGGAGCCCACAGATACGCAGTATTTT.

This clone was recorded a few times. The chain employs TRBV9 and TRBJ2-1; TRBD2 aligns across 9 bases. The CDR3 is 15 residues long. V was pared by 3 bases and J by 5 bases, with 6 bases of the junction left unmatched. Germline CDR1 SGDLS, CDR2 YYNGEE. CDR3 residues: CASSEVAGDDNEQFF. CDR3 nucleotide sequence: TGTGCCAGCAGCGAGGTAGCGGGGGACGACAATGAGCAGTTCTTC.

The J gene is TRBJ2-7, the V gene TRBV27; tentative D call: TRBD2 (6 bases). V lost 6 bases and J lost 1, with 16 bases in between. Germline assignment: CDR1 MNHEY and CDR2 SMNVEV (reference sequence). This CDR3 comprises 15 residues. Here the CDR3 DNA reads TGTGCCAGCAGGAGCCAGGGACTGGGATCCTACGAGCAGTACTTC. Its protein product is CASRSQGLGSYEQYF.

The V call is TRBV5-1, the J call TRBJ2-1; possibly TRBD2 for D (5 bases). Germline V lookup: CDR1 SGHRS, CDR2 YFSETQ. Trimming took off 0 bases at V and 2 bases at J, with 12 bases between the two ends. CDR3 size: 16 residues. The CDR3 sequence is CASSLDVGETYNEQFF. CDR3 coding DNA: TGCGCCAGCAGCTTGGACGTCGGGGAGACCTACAATGAGCAGTTCTTC.

The chain couples TRBV29-1 to TRBJ2-7; 11 bases are shared with TRBD1. With V trimmed by 1 base and J by 3 bases, 2 bases remained unmatched. The CDR3 has 14 amino acids. CDR1 is SQVTM and CDR2 is ANQGSEA in the germline V gene. The CDR3 here is CSVEGTGGGYEQYF. DNA for the CDR3: TGCAGCGTTGAAGGGACAGGGGGCGGCTACGAGCAGTACTTC.

This clone was seen just once. This sequence joins TRBV5-1 and TRBJ1-2; D possibly corresponds to TRBD1 (5 bases). Trimming stripped 6 bases from V and 3 bases from J, with 15 bases between. From germline, CDR1 is SGHRS and CDR2 YFSETQ. The CDR3 covers 14 residues. In nucleotides, the CDR3 is TGCGCCAGCATGAGGGACTTGGGCGACTATGGCTACACCTTC. Translating it yields CASMRDLGDYGYTF. The entire variable domain, with the rest obtained from reference TRBV5-1 and TRBJ1-2, is as follows: KAGVTQTPRYLIKTRGQQVTLSCSPISGHRSVSWYQQTPGQGLQFLFEYFSETQRNKGNFPGRFSGRQFSNSRSEMNVSTLELGDSALYLCASMRDLGDYGYTFGSGTRLTVV.

The chain has TRBV25-1 and TRBJ1-3; D perhaps matches TRBD1 (6 bases). The germline gives CDR1 MGHDK, CDR2 SYGVNS. V lost 3 bases to trimming and J lost 4 bases, with 10 bases between them. This CDR3 spans 14 amino acids. The CDR3 spells CASSDLGTGNTIYF. DNA of the CDR3: TGTGCCAGCAGTGACCTGGGGACAGGAAACACCATATATTTT.